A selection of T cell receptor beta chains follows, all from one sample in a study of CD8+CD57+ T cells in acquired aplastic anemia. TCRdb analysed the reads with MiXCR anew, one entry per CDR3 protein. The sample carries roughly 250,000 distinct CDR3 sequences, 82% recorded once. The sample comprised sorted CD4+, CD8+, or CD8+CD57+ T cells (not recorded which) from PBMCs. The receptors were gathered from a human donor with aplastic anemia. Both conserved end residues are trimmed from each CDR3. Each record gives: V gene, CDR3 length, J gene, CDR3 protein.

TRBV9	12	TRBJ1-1	ASSGADYHLEAF
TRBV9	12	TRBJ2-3	ASSVASASYTSH
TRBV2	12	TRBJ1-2	ASRVDRGYYGYT
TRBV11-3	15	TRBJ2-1	ASSSELTEWASNEQF
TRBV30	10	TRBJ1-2	AWSVGFYGYT
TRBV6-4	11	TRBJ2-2	ASSDSSTGELF
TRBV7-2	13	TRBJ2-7	ASSLAGGADYGQY
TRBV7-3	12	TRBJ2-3	ASSSDRGNYPHH
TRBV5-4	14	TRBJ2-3	ASSSTNARVGDTQY
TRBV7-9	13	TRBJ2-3	ASSLGPGGLYTGY
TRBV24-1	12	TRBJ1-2	ATSDTGGQRGYT
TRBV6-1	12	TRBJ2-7	ASTGTGSSYEQY
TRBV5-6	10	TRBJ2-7	ASSVGQDEQY
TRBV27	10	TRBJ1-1	ASSPKGTEAF
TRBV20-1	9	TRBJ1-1	SAQGDSEAF
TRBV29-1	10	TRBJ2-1	SHRRSNNEQF
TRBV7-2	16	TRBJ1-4	ASSLAGGPDTQYEKLF
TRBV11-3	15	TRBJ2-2	ASSLRLAGGGTGELF
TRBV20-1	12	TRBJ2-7	SARDVRTTYEQY
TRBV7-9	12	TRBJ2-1	ASSSGRSCRKQF
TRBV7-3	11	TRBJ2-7	ASSIFGPSDTY
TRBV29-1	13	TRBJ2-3	SVDSVQGSPDTQY
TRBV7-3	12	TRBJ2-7	ASSFSGTGDEQY
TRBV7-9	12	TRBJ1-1	ASSVDRTNTEAF
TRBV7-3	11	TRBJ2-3	ASGRQANATEY
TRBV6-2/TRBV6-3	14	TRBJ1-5	AIFGQGEYSNQPQH
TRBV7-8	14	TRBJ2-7	ASSLAEAPRRSEQY
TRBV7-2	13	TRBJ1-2	ASSLALRRDYFFT
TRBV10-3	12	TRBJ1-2	AVMDGDYFMGYT
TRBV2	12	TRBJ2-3	ASSEAYGNQPKY
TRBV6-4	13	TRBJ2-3	ASSPGDYDTDTQY
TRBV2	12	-	ASGDAYRNKPQY
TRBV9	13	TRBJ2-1	ASSATGTSSNSQF
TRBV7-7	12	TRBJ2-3	ASSTSSGLRAEH
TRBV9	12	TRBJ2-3	ASGVGGTDTQYY
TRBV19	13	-	ASSIARGAFNEQF
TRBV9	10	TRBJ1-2	ASSLGGYGHY
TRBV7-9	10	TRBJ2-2	ASSLVRSGRF
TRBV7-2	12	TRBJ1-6	ASSLGRFKQALH
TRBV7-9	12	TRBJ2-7	ASSNERETHYFV
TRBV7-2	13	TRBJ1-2	ASSLTGADAHGYT
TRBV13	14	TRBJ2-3	ASSPPGLASTDTQY
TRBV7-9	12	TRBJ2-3	ASSFEGGPDSQY
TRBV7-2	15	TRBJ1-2	ASSLTGGADYGYGYT